Reported below is one TCR beta chain. Its antigen is unidentified. The data stem from a study of monozygotic twins with inflammatory bowel disease. Study observations and caveats: For IBD, no single strong associated signal or clonotype was supported. Especially with disease activity, IBD patients had fewer clonotypes in common with others than healthy twins did.

Germline loops: CDR1 MNHNS, CDR2 SASEGT. The CDR3 runs 16 residues. TCRdb re-called the 5' RACE reads; one entry per CDR3 protein, DNA not given. This sample's table reports about 85,000 distinct CDR3 sequences. The chain couples TRBV6-1 to TRBJ2-7; lacking DNA, the TRBD2 call made by TCRdb goes unchecked. The sample was blood. This TCR was sampled from a human donor with ulcerative colitis or Crohn's disease, or a healthy co-twin of an affected twin (not recorded which). The CDR3 spells CASSKSLTSGISEQYF.